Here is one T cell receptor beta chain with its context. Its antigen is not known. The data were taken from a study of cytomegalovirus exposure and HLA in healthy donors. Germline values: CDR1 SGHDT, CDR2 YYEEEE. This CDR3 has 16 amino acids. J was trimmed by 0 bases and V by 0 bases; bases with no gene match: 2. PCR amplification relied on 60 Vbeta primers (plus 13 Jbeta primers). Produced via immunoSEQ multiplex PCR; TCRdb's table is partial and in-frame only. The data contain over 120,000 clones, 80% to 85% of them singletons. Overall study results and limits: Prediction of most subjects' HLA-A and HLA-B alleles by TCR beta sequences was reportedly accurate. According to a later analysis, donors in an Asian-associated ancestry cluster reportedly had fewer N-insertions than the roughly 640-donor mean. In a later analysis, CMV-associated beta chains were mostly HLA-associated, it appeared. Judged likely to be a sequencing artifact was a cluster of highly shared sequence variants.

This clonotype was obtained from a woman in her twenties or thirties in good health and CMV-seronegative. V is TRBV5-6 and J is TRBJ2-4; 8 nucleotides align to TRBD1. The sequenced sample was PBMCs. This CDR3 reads CASSLGDRLAKNIQYF. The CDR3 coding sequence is TGTGCCAGCAGCTTGGGGGACAGGCTAGCCAAAAACATTCAGTACTTC.